A selection of T cell receptor beta chains follows, all from one sample in a study of monozygotic twins with cystic fibrosis. Clones were sequenced by immunoSEQ multiplex PCR, and TCRdb holds only the in-frame ones, with some missing. The sample shows about 36,000 clones, under 90% of them seen only once. The sample comprised blood. These TCRs come from a girl aged 2-10 years with cystic fibrosis. Both conserved end residues are part of each CDR3. D genes are given only for firm matches. The size of a clone is reported for some rows only, either as once, few or many, or as a class for expanded clones.

cdr3_nt cdr3_aa d_call clone_size j_call v_call
TGCGCCAGCAGCTTGGACTCGTTCCCAGATACGCAGTATTTT CASSLDSFPDTQYF . . TRBJ2-3 TRBV5-1
TGTGCCAGCAGTCCTACCAGACGGGGGGTATCTTCCCCAGATACGCAGTATTTT CASSPTRRGVSSPDTQYF TRBD2 . TRBJ2-3 TRBV2
TGTGCCTGGACCCCGACAGGGCAGGGTTCCCAGCCCCAGCATTTT CAWTPTGQGSQPQHF TRBD1 . TRBJ1-5 TRBV30
TGCGCCAGCAGCTTCCGGATAGGGGCTGATGGCTACACCTTC CASSFRIGADGYTF . . TRBJ1-2 TRBV5-1
TGCGCCAGCAGCCAAGGAGGGACTAGCGAAGAGCAGTTCTTC CASSQGGTSEEQFF TRBD2 . TRBJ2-1 TRBV4-1
TGTGCCAGCAGCTTGGTAGGTACGGAGACCCAGTACTTC CASSLVGTETQYF . . TRBJ2-5 TRBV5-4
TGTGCCAGCAGCCAGGGAGCCAATCAGCCCCAGCATTTT CASSQGANQPQHF . . TRBJ1-5 TRBV6-4
TGTGCCAGCAGCTTAATGGGACAGAGGAATGAGCAGTTCTTC CASSLMGQRNEQFF TRBD1 . TRBJ2-1 TRBV7-2
TGTGCCAGCAGTACAGCCACTAACTATGGCTACACCTTC CASSTATNYGYTF . . TRBJ1-2 TRBV7-9
TGCGCCAGCAGCCCCTCGGGGTGGGACTACGAGCAGTACTTC CASSPSGWDYEQYF . . TRBJ2-7 TRBV5-1
TGTGCCACCAGCACGTGGACGGACCATGAGGAGCAGTACTTC CATSTWTDHEEQYF . . TRBJ2-7 TRBV15
TGTGCCAGTAGTGCCGCAGGGCCCACTGAAGCTTTCTTT CASSAAGPTEAFF . once TRBJ1-1 TRBV19
TGTGCCAGTAGTACGATCCAGGAGTACTATGGCTACACCTTC CASSTIQEYYGYTF . . TRBJ1-2 TRBV19
TGTGCCAGCAGCCAGGACCACGGGGTGCGGGGCTACACCTTC CASSQDHGVRGYTF . . TRBJ1-2 TRBV14
TGTGCCAGCAGCCGGACTAGCAGTTACGAGCAGTACTTC CASSRTSSYEQYF TRBD2 . TRBJ2-7 TRBV6-5
TGTGCCATCAGGGATGTGGGACAGGGGGCGTATGGCTACACCTTC CAIRDVGQGAYGYTF TRBD1 . TRBJ1-2 TRBV10-3
TGTGCCAGCTCATCATCCGACCGGGGCTTCTTC CASSSSDRGFF . . TRBJ1-2 TRBV18
TGTGCCAGCAGTCCATACAGAGACATGGAACCCCAGCATTTT CASSPYRDMEPQHF . . TRBJ1-5 TRBV27
TGTGCCAGTAGTATCCCCGCGTGGGATGGCTACACCTTC CASSIPAWDGYTF . . TRBJ1-2 TRBV19
TGCAGCGTTGTAGCGGGAGGCGGGGCAGGATCTAACTATGGCTACACCTTC CSVVAGGGAGSNYGYTF . . TRBJ1-2 TRBV29-1
TGTGCCAGCTCACGAAAAGGACAGGGACTTAATGAGCAGTTCTTC CASSRKGQGLNEQFF TRBD1 . TRBJ2-1 TRBV18
TGTGCCAGCAGCAGGGCGGACAGGACCTACGAGCAGTACTTC CASSRADRTYEQYF TRBD1 . TRBJ2-7 TRBV2
TGTGCCAGCAGTTTAACCCGGGGGCCAGATACGCAGTATTTT CASSLTRGPDTQYF . . TRBJ2-3 TRBV27
TGTGCCAGCAGCGGAGACAGGGGGCAAGTTCATGGCTACACCTTC CASSGDRGQVHGYTF TRBD1 . TRBJ1-2 TRBV6-6
TGTGCCAGCAGTCTCTCCTCTGTCCGCGTGTTCTTC CASSLSSVRVFF . . TRBJ2-1 TRBV2
TGCGCCAGCAGCTTAACCACAGGCTACGAGCAGTACTTC CASSLTTGYEQYF . . TRBJ2-7 TRBV5-1
TGTGCCAGCAGCCAAGTCGGAGGACTGAACACTGAAGCTTTCTTT CASSQVGGLNTEAFF . . TRBJ1-1 TRBV14
TGTGCCACCAGCAGAGATACCGTCGGCCGGGCGAGCAATCAGCCCCAGCATTTT CATSRDTVGRASNQPQHF . . TRBJ1-5 TRBV15